These 17 T cell receptor beta chains share one sample of origin, sequenced in a study of human T cells and chemical hapten exposure listed by TCRdb under 2021. Reading the label with the study, this specimen's time point is: patch test 1, 2 weeks after DPC sensitization. Per the publication, the treatment or condition label means: therapeutic diphenylcyclopropenone sensitization with weekly scalp DPC. Receptors were amplified or captured by RACE. Sequencing was carried out with a NextSeq 500. TCRdb ran its own pipeline on the public reads, namely fastp trimming at Q25 and MiXCR clone calling, and kept in-frame beta chains. A single entry per CDR3 protein holds the most common genes and DNA from its merged rows. The sample table holds roughly 360,000 distinct CDR3 sequences, of which roughly 4.8% were seen once. The ten largest clones capture 2% to 2.5% of the sample. The sample consisted of whole blood, taken in connection with sensitization to the hapten diphenylcyclopropenone (DPC). The receptors were sampled from a woman in her 50s with alopecia areata. Some clones in this sample may be carry-over from other donors' samples.

This clonotype was seen ten or more times. One junction end does not reproduce the germline sequence, and a read error may be involved. This sequence joins TRBV2 and TRBJ2-5; 8 positions match TRBD1. The V gene's germline CDR1 is SNHLY and CDR2 FYNNEI. The CDR3 length is 10 residues. The CDR3, as DNA: TGTGCCAGCAGTGGGGGACAGGTCCCCTTC. This sequence encodes CASSGGQVPF.

In the case of this clonotype: One end of the junction is discordant with germline, which a read error may explain. The chain carries TRBV5-5 and TRBJ1-5; possible D gene TRBD1, 6 bases. The germline gives CDR1 SGHKS, CDR2 YYEKEE (reference sequence). The CDR3 contains 13 residues. The CDR3 nucleotides read TGTGCCAGCAGCCAGACAGGAGATCATCCCCAGCATTTT. Residues: CASSQTGDHPQHF.

Ten or more counts support this clonotype. This sequence joins TRBV3-1 and TRBJ2-5; 12 bases agree with TRBD2. There are 15 residues in the CDR3. Unmatched junction bases numbered 4, after V lost 4 bases and J lost 4 bases. From germline, CDR1 is LGHDT and CDR2 YNNKEL (reference sequence). CDR3 region: CASSPLAGGPETQYF. The CDR3 bases are TGTGCCAGCAGCCCGCTAGCGGGGGGGCCAGAGACCCAGTACTTC.

This clonotype showed up just a few times. The rearrangement links TRBV18 to TRBJ1-4; D unclear. The V gene lost 2 bases and the J gene lost 5 bases, with 3 bases spanning the gap. The CDR3 contains 12 residues. The germline CDR1 and CDR2 sequences are KGHSH and LQKENI. The CDR3 region has the DNA TGTGCCAGCTCACCAGAGAATGAAAAACTGTTTTTT. It yields the protein CASSPENEKLFF.

There are many counts of this clonotype. V usage is TRBV5-6 and J usage is TRBJ2-3, with D possibly matching TRBD2 (6 bases). The CDR3 totals 17 residues. Germline assignment: CDR1 SGHDT and CDR2 YYEEEE. Trimming removed 5 bases from V and 5 bases from J, with 24 bases in between. DNA for the CDR3: TGTGCCAGCAGACCTACGGACTACCTACCCCCGGGAGATACGCAGTATTTT. Its protein is CASRPTDYLPPGDTQYF.

This chain joins TRBV5-4 and TRBJ2-3; D perhaps matches TRBD1 (6 bases). V gave up 4 bases and J gave up 5 bases, with 14 bases separating them. Germline lookup yields CDR1 SGHNT and CDR2 YYREEE (reference sequence). The CDR3 has 14 residues. The DNA of the CDR3 is TGTGCCAGCAGCCCCGTGGGGGCTGGAGATACGCAGTATTTT. As protein: CASSPVGAGDTQYF.

The chain combines TRBV20-1 with TRBJ2-7; D gene unclear. CDR3 size: 13 residues. Germline lookup yields CDR1 DFQATT and CDR2 SNEGSKA (reference sequence). V was shortened by 0 bases and J by 0 bases, with 6 bases between the two germline ends. CDR3 region: CSARDFDSYEQYF. CDR3 in DNA: TGCAGTGCTAGAGATTTTGACTCCTACGAGCAGTACTTC.

V usage is TRBV27 and J usage is TRBJ2-1, with 8 bases fitting TRBD2. Germline-derived CDR1 and CDR2 are MNHEY and SMNVEV (reference sequence). The CDR3 is 16 amino acids. Trimming cost V 6 bases and J 1 base; bases outside gene matches: 8. Here the CDR3 reads CASRLLIAGSYNEQFF. The CDR3 DNA follows: TGTGCCAGCAGACTACTCATAGCGGGGTCCTACAATGAGCAGTTCTTC.

The chain uses TRBV7-9 and TRBJ2-1; D possibly uses TRBD1 or TRBD2 (5 bases each). Germline values: CDR1 SEHNR, CDR2 FQNEAQ (reference sequence). The CDR3 loop spans 15 amino acids. V lost 5 bases, J lost 6 bases, and 17 bases lay in between. DNA of the CDR3: TGTGCCAGCAGCCCCGGGACCACCCCAGGCAATGAGCAGTTCTTC. Translation gives CASSPGTTPGNEQFF.

This rearrangement joins TRBV15 to TRBJ2-5; D may match TRBD1 or TRBD2 (5 bases each). The germline V gene has CDR1 LNHNV and CDR2 YYDKDF (reference sequence). V shed 1 base and J shed 4 bases, with 7 bases lying between them. This CDR3 is 13 amino acids long. The CDR3 reads CATSRAGTETQYF. CDR3 DNA: TGTGCCACCAGCAGAGCCGGGACAGAGACCCAGTACTTC. The full variable domain, with the rest looked up from reference TRBV15 and TRBJ2-5, is DAMVIQNPRYQVTQFGKPVTLSCSQTLNHNVMYWYQQKSSQAPKLLFHYYDKDFNNEADTPDNFQSRRPNTSFCFLDIRSPGLGDTAMYLCATSRAGTETQYFGPGTRLLVL.

This clonotype was detected many times. This sequence joins TRBV7-6 and TRBJ2-3; 7 bases map to TRBD2. The CDR3 runs to 15 residues. CDR1 SGHVS and CDR2 FNYEAQ come from the germline V gene. V was pared by 0 bases and J by 4 bases, with 4 bases of the junction left unmatched. The CDR3 loop is CASSLASSGADTQYF. The DNA for the CDR3 is TGTGCCAGCAGCTTAGCGAGCAGCGGGGCAGATACGCAGTATTTT.

This clonotype was seen repeatedly, ten times or more. The rearrangement uses TRBV7-9 and TRBJ1-4; no firm D call. Germline V gene lookup returns CDR1 SEHNR and CDR2 FQNEAQ (reference sequence). The CDR3 is 15 amino acids. With 4 bases removed from V and 0 bases from J, the gap between germline ends came to 9 bases. The CDR3 nucleotides are TGTGCCAGCAGCTCGCGGGGTGCAACTAATGAAAAACTGTTTTTT. This codes for CASSSRGATNEKLFF.

This clonotype was seen many times. The CDR3 sequence: CASSLLGVGTGLSYNEQFF. CDR3 bases: TGTGCCAGCAGCTTGTTAGGGGTGGGGACAGGACTTTCCTACAATGAGCAGTTCTTC. This chain links TRBV5-6 with TRBJ2-1, with 8 bases identical to TRBD1. The CDR3 has 19 amino acids. Germline V CDR1 and CDR2: SGHDT, YYEEEE. Trimming removed 1 base from V and 1 base from J; junction bases left unmatched: 13.

J is TRBJ2-1 and V is TRBV28; possible D gene TRBD2, 6 bases. The CDR3 totals 15 residues. Trimming took 7 bases from V and 8 from J, leaving 21 bases between them. Germline V gene sequence: CDR1 MDHEN, CDR2 SYDVKM. The CDR3 here is CASTPQGLPPDEQFF. The DNA for the CDR3 is TGTGCCAGCACCCCCCAGGGACTTCCCCCAGATGAGCAGTTCTTC.

This chain connects TRBV7-9 to TRBJ1-1; 8 nucleotides align to TRBD1. This CDR3 spans 15 amino acids. The germline V gene encodes CDR1 SEHNR and CDR2 FQNEAQ (reference sequence). Trimming cost V 5 bases and J 3 bases; bases outside gene matches: 8. CDR3 nucleotides: TGTGCCAGCAGCCCGCGGACAGGGCCGGACACTGAAGCTTTCTTT. It encodes CASSPRTGPDTEAFF.

CDR3 bases: TGTGCCAGCAGTGGTAGGCTACAGGATCCGCCCCAGCATTTT. Protein sequence: CASSGRLQDPPQHF. The chain combines TRBV6-1 with TRBJ1-5, with a weak D call TRBD1 (5 bases). Germline assignment: CDR1 MNHNS and CDR2 SASEGT. Trimming stripped 4 bases from V and 9 bases from J, with 16 bases between. The CDR3 is made up of 14 amino acids.

This clonotype was seen repeatedly, ten times or more. The rearrangement joins TRBV29-1 to TRBJ2-3; 7 nucleotides line up with TRBD1. The CDR3 consists of 13 residues. Germline assignment: CDR1 SQVTM and CDR2 ANQGSEA. Trimming at V came to 4 bases and at J to 6 bases, leaving 7 bases not matched to a gene. CDR3 DNA sequence: TGCAGCGTTGCCCCGACAGGGCGGGATACGCAGTATTTT. This encodes CSVAPTGRDTQYF.